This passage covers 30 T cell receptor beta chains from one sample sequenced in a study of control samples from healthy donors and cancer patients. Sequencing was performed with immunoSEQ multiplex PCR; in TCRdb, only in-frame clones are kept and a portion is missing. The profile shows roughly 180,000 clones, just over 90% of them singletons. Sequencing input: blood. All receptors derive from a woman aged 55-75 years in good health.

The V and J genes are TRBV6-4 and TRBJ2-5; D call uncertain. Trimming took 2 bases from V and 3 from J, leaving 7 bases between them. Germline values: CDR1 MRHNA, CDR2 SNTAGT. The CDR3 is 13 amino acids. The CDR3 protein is CASSDGPKETQYF. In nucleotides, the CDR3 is TGTGCCAGCAGTGACGGGCCCAAAGAGACCCAGTACTTC.

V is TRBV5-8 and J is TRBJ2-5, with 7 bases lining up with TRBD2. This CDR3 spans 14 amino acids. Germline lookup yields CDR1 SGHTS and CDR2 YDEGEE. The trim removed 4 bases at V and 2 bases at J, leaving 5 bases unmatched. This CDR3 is CASSQSGVQETQYF. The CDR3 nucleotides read TGTGCCAGCAGCCAGAGCGGGGTACAAGAGACCCAGTACTTC.

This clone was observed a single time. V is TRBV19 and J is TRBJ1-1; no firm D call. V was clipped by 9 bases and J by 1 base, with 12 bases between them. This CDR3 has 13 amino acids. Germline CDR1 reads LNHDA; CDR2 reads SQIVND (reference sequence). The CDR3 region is CASSKGGNTEAFF. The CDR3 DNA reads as TGTGCCAGCTCCAAGGGCGGGAACACTGAAGCTTTCTTT.

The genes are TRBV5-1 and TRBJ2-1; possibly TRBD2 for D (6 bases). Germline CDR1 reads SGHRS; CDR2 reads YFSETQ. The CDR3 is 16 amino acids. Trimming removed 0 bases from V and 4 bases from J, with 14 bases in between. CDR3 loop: CASSLGQAGRYNEQFF. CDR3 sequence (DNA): TGCGCCAGCAGCTTGGGGCAGGCGGGGCGATACAATGAGCAGTTCTTC.

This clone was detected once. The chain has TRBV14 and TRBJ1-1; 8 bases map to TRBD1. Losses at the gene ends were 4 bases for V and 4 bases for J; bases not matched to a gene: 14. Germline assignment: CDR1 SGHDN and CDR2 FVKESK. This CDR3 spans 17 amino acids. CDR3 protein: CASSPHKGQVEATEAFF. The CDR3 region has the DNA TGTGCCAGCAGCCCACATAAGGGACAGGTTGAGGCCACTGAAGCTTTCTTT.

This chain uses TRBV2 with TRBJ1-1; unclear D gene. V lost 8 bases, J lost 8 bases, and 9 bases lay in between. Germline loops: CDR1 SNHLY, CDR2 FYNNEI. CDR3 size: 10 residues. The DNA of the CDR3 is TGTGCCAGCGAAAGGAGGGAAGCTTTCTTT. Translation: CASERREAFF.

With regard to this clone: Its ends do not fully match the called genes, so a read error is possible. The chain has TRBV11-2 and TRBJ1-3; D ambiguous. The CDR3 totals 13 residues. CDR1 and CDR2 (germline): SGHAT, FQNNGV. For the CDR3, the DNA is TGTGCCAGCAGCCCCACTACTGGCAACACCATATATTTT. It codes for CASSPTTGNTIYF.

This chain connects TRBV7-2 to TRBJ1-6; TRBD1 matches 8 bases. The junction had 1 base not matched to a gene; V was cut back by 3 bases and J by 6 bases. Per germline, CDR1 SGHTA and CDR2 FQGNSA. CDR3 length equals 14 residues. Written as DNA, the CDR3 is TGTGCCAGCAGCTTTGACAGGGGTAATTCACCCCTCCACTTT. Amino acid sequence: CASSFDRGNSPLHF.

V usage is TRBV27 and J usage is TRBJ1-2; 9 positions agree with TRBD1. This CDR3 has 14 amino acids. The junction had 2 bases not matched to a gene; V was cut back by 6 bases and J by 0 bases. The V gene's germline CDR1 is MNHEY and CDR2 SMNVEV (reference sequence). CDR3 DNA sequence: TGTGCCAGCAGGAGACAGGGGGCTAACTATGGCTACACCTTC. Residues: CASRRQGANYGYTF.

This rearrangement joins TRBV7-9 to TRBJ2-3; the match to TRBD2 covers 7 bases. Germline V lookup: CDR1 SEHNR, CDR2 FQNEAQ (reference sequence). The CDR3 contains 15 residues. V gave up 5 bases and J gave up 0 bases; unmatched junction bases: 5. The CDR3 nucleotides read TGTGCCAGCAGCCCGGGACTATCTAGCACAGATACGCAGTATTTT. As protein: CASSPGLSSTDTQYF.

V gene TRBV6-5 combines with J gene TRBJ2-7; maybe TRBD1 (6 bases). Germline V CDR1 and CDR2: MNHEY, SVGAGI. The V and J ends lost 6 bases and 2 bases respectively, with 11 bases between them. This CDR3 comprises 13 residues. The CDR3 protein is CASSRTGPYEQYF. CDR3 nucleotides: TGTGCCAGCAGCAGAACAGGGCCCTACGAGCAGTACTTC.

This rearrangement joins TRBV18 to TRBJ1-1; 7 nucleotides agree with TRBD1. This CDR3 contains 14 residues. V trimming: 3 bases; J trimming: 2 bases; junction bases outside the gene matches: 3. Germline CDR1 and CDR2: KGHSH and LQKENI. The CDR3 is CASSPRTGNTEAFF. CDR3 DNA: TGTGCCAGCTCACCGCGGACAGGTAACACTGAAGCTTTCTTT.

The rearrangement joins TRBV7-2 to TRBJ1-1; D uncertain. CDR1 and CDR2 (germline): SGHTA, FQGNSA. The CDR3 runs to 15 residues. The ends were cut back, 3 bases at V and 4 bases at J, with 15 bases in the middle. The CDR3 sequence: CASSFRGGLGTEAFF. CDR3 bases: TGTGCCAGCAGCTTTCGCGGAGGACTAGGCACTGAAGCTTTCTTT. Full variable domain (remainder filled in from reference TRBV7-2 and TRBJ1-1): GAGVSQSPSNKVTEKGKDVELRCDPISGHTALYWYRQSLGQGLEFLIYFQGNSAPDKSGLPSDRFSAERTGGSVSTLTIQRTQQEDSAVYLCASSFRGGLGTEAFFGQGTRLTVV.

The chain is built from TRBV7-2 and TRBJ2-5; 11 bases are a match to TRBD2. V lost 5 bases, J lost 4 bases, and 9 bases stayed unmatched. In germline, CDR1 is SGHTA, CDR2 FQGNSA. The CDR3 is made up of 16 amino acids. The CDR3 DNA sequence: TGTGCCAGCAGCACCATCGGGACTAGCGGACGAGAGACCCAGTACTTC. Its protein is CASSTIGTSGRETQYF.

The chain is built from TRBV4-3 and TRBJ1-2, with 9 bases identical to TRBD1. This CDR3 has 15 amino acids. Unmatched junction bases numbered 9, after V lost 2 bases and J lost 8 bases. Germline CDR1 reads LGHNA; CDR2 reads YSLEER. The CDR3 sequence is CASSQFPGQGEGYTF. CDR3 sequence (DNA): TGCGCCAGCAGCCAATTCCCGGGACAGGGAGAAGGCTACACCTTC.

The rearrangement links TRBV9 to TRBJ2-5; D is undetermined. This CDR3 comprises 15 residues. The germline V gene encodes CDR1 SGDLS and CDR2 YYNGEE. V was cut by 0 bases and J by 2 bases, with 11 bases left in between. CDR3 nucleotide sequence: TGTGCCAGCAGCGTAGAAATGGGTCCGCAAGAGACCCAGTACTTC. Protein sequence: CASSVEMGPQETQYF.

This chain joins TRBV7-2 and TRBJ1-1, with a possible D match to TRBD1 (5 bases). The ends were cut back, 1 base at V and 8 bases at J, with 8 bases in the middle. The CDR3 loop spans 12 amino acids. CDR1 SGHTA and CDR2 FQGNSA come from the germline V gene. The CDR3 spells CASSLGGYEAFF. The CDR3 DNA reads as TGTGCCAGCAGCTTAGGGGGGTACGAAGCTTTCTTT.

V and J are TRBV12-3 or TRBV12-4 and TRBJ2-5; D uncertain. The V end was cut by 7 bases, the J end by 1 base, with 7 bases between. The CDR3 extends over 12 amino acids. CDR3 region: CASTLGQETQYF. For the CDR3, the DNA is TGTGCCAGCACCCTGGGCCAAGAGACCCAGTACTTC.

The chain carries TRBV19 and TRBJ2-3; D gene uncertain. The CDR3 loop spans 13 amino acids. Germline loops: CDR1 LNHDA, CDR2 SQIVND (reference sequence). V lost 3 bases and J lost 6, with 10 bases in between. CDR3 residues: CASSISQEDTQYF. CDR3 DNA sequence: TGTGCCAGTAGTATTAGCCAGGAGGATACGCAGTATTTT. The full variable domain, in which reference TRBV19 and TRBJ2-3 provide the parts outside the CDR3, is DGGITQSPKYLFRKEGQNVTLSCEQNLNHDAMYWYRQDPGQGLRLIYYSQIVNDFQKGDIAEGYSVSREKKESFPLTVTSAQKNPTAFYLCASSISQEDTQYFGPGTRLTVL.

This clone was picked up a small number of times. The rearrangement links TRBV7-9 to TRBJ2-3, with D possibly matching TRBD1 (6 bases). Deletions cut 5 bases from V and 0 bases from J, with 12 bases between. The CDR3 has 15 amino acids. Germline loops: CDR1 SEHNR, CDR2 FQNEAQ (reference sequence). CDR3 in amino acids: CASSLPGVSTDTQYF. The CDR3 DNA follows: TGTGCCAGCAGCCTCCCAGGGGTTAGCACAGATACGCAGTATTTT. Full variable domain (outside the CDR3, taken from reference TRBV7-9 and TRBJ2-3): DTGVSQNPRHKITKRGQNVTFRCDPISEHNRLYWYRQTLGQGPEFLTYFQNEAQLEKSRLLSDRFSAERPKGSFSTLEIQRTEQGDSAMYLCASSLPGVSTDTQYFGPGTRLTVL.

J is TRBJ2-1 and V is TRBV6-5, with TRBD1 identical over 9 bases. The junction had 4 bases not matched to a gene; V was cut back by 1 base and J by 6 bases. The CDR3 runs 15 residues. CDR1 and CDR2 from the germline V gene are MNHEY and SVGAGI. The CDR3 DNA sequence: TGTGCCAGCAGTTACTGGACAGGGGTCAGCAATGAGCAGTTCTTC. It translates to CASSYWTGVSNEQFF.

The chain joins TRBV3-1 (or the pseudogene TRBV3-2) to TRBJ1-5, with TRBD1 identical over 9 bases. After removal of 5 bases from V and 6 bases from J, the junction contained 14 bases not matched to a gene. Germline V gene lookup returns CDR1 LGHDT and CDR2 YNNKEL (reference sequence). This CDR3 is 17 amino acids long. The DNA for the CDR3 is TGTGCCAGCAGCAATTATAGGGTGGGACAGGGAAGTCAGCCCCAGCATTTT. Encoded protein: CASSNYRVGQGSQPQHF.

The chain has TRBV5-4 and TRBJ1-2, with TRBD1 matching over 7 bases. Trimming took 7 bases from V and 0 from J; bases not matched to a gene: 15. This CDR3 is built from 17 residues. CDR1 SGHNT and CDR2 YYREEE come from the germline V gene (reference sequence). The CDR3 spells CASARGQGGTTNYGYTF. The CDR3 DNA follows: TGTGCCAGCGCACGAGGGCAGGGGGGTACTACTAACTATGGCTACACCTTC.

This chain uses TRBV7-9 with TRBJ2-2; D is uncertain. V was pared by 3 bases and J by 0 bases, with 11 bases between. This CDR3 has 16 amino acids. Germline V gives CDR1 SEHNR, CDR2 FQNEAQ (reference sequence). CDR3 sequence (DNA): TGTGCCAGCAGCTTGGTTGGCCCCTCGAACACCGGGGAGCTGTTTTTT. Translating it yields CASSLVGPSNTGELFF.

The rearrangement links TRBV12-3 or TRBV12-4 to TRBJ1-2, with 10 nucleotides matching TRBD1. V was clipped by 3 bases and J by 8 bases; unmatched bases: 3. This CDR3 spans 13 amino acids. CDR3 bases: TGTGCCAGCAGTTTTCTGGGACAGGGGGGCTACACCTTC. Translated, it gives CASSFLGQGGYTF.

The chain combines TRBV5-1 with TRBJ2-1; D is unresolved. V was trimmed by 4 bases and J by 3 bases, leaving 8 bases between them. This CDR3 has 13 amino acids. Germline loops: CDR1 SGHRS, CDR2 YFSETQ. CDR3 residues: CASSPPVYNEQFF. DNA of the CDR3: TGCGCCAGCAGCCCCCCTGTCTACAATGAGCAGTTCTTC.

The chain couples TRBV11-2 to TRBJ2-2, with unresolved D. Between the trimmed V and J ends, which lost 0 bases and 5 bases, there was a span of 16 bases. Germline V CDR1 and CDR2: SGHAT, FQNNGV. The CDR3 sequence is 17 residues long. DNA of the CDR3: TGTGCCAGCAGCTTAGAGTATGCAAAAGGCCCTACCGGGGAGCTGTTTTTT. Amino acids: CASSLEYAKGPTGELFF.

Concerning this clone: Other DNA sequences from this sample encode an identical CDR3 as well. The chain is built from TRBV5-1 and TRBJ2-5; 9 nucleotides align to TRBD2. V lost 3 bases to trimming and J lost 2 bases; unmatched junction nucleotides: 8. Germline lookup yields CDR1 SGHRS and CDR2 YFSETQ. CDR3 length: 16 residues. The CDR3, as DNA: TGCGCCAGCAGCTACCTGGCGGGGGGGCCTCAAGAGACCCAGTACTTC. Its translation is CASSYLAGGPQETQYF.

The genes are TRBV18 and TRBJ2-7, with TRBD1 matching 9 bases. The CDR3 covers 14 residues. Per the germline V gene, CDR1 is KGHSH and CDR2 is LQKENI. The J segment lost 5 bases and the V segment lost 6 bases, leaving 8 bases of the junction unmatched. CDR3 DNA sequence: TGTGCCAGCTCCCCGGGACAGGGTGGGCACGAGCAGTACTTC. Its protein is CASSPGQGGHEQYF.

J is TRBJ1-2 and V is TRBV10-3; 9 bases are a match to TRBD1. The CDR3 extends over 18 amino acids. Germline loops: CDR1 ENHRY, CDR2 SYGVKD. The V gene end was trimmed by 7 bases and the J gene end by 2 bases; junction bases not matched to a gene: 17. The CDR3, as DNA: TGTGCCATCACGGGACAGGGCCACGGACTTGGCCAAAACTATGGCTACACCTTC. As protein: CAITGQGHGLGQNYGYTF.